The 21 T cell receptor beta chains in this list originate from one sample, sequenced in a study of T cell responses to AZD1222 COVID-19 vaccine. The repertoire was sequenced with immunoSEQ multiplex PCR; TCRdb's copy has only in-frame clones and lacks some. The sample shows about 130,000 clones, 88% of them seen only once. Here the sequenced sample was peripheral blood, taken on day 0 of AZD1222 vaccination. The receptors were sampled from an adult in good health.

The rearrangement uses TRBV11-3 and TRBJ2-7; D may be TRBD1 or TRBD2 (5 bases each). The CDR3 extends over 13 amino acids. CDR1 and CDR2 (germline): SGHNT, YENEEA. V lost 7 bases and J 7 bases, leaving 17 bases between the germline ends. The CDR3 DNA reads as TGTGCCAGCAACCGGGGACCGGACGAAGAGCAGTACTTC. Translating it yields CASNRGPDEEQYF. Drawing the rest from reference TRBV11-3 and TRBJ2-7, the complete variable domain is EAGVVQSPRYKIIEKKQPVAFWCNPISGHNTLYWYLQNLGQGPELLIRYENEEAVDDSQLPKDRFSAERLKGVDSTLKIQPAELGDSAVYLCASNRGPDEEQYFGPGTRLTVT.

In its sample, this clone was seen once. The chain's CDR3 is CASSGRRNYGYTF. In nucleotides, the CDR3 is TGTGCCAGCAGTGGGCGGCGCAACTATGGCTACACCTTC. The V call is TRBV28, the J call TRBJ1-2; D is uncertain. The germline V gene encodes CDR1 MDHEN and CDR2 SYDVKM. V gave up 5 bases and J gave up 2 bases, with 9 bases separating them. The CDR3 runs to 13 residues.

This chain joins TRBV11-2 and TRBJ2-7; D perhaps matches TRBD1 (6 bases). The CDR3 runs 13 residues. CDR1 is SGHAT and CDR2 is FQNNGV in the germline V gene. Trimming shortened V by 5 bases and J by 2 bases, and 10 bases separated the two germline ends. As DNA, the CDR3 is TGTGCCAGCAGCCGAGGACAGCCCTACGAGCAGTACTTC. It codes for CASSRGQPYEQYF.

The CDR3 region is CASSLTLQGVTEAFF. The CDR3 DNA is TGCGCCAGCAGCCTCACCCTACAGGGAGTTACTGAAGCTTTCTTT. The chain is built from TRBV4-1 and TRBJ1-1; D might be TRBD1 (6 bases). This CDR3 region has 15 residues. The V end was cut by 4 bases, the J end by 5 bases, with 17 bases between. Germline V gene lookup returns CDR1 MGHRA and CDR2 YSYEKL.

The chain is built from TRBV19 and TRBJ2-3, with 10 bases aligning to TRBD2. CDR1 LNHDA and CDR2 SQIVND come from the germline V gene (reference sequence). Unmatched junction bases numbered 7, after V lost 5 bases and J lost 2 bases. The CDR3 runs to 16 residues. Written as DNA, the CDR3 is TGTGCCAGTAGTTTCGGACTAGCGGCTACCACAGATACGCAGTATTTT. It specifies CASSFGLAATTDTQYF.

The chain links TRBV27 to TRBJ2-3, with a tentative D call TRBD2 (6 bases). The V gene lost 4 bases and the J gene lost 1 base, with 12 bases spanning the gap. Germline values: CDR1 MNHEY, CDR2 SMNVEV (reference sequence). The CDR3 contains 15 residues. The CDR3 protein is CASSYRGGGTDTQYF. The CDR3 coding sequence is TGTGCCAGCAGTTATCGGGGCGGGGGCACAGATACGCAGTATTTT.

The chain employs TRBV7-3 and TRBJ1-6; the D gene is possibly TRBD1 (5 bases). Germline CDR1 and CDR2: SGHTA and FQGTGA. Trimming removed 5 bases at V and 6 bases at J, with 11 bases between. The CDR3 consists of 14 residues. The CDR3 DNA follows: TGTGCCAGCAGCGCTGGGACGGTTAATTCACCCCTCCACTTT. This gives the protein CASSAGTVNSPLHF.

In its sample, this clone was seen a few times. The rearrangement links TRBV4-1 to TRBJ1-2; D is undetermined. Germline V CDR1 and CDR2: MGHRA, YSYEKL. The CDR3 runs to 14 residues. Trimming removed 1 base from V and 4 bases from J, with 10 bases in between. This chain's CDR3 is CASSQASTGYGYTF. The CDR3 DNA sequence: TGCGCCAGCAGCCAAGCTTCGACGGGCTATGGCTACACCTTC.

The chain combines TRBV5-5 with TRBJ1-6, with 7 bases that match TRBD1. The CDR3 length is 14 residues. CDR1 is SGHKS, CDR2 YYEKEE, per germline (reference sequence). V shed 4 bases and J 10 bases; nucleotides not matched to a gene: 8. The CDR3 DNA is TGTGCCAGCAGCCTGACAGGGTTCGGATCACCCCTCCACTTT. Protein product: CASSLTGFGSPLHF.

The chain is built from TRBV10-2 and TRBJ2-7, with D perhaps being TRBD1 or TRBD2 (6 bases each). This CDR3 is built from 14 residues. Deletions cut 6 bases from V and 3 bases from J, with 15 bases between. CDR1 and CDR2 (germline): WSHSY, SAAADI. DNA for the CDR3: TGCGCCAGCAGCGGGGGCTCTAGGGTCTACGAGCAGTACTTC. Its protein is CASSGGSRVYEQYF.

In its sample, this clone was seen once. The gene calls are TRBV2 and TRBJ2-1; 7 bases map to TRBD1. CDR3 length: 12 amino acids. The V gene end was trimmed by 3 bases and the J gene end by 11 bases; junction bases not matched to a gene: 4. Germline values: CDR1 SNHLY, CDR2 FYNNEI. This CDR3 is CASSDPDRKQFF. CDR3 nucleotides: TGTGCCAGCAGTGATCCGGACAGGAAGCAGTTCTTC.

The rearrangement links TRBV2 to TRBJ1-5; D gene ambiguous. V was cut by 6 bases and J by 0 bases, with 6 bases left in between. The CDR3 is 13 amino acids. Germline lookup yields CDR1 SNHLY and CDR2 FYNNEI. In nucleotides, the CDR3 is TGTGCCAGCAGGGTATATAGCAATCAGCCCCAGCATTTT. It is translated as CASRVYSNQPQHF.

The V gene is TRBV19, the J gene TRBJ1-4; TRBD1 matches 7 bases. Germline V gives CDR1 LNHDA, CDR2 SQIVND (reference sequence). Trimming took 2 bases from V and 5 from J; bases not matched to a gene: 5. This CDR3 is built from 15 residues. In DNA, the CDR3 is TGTGCCAGTAGTATATTGGCAGGGGGGAATGAAAAACTGTTTTTT. Encoded protein: CASSILAGGNEKLFF. The variable domain in full, completed from reference TRBV19 and TRBJ1-4, reads DGGITQSPKYLFRKEGQNVTLSCEQNLNHDAMYWYRQDPGQGLRLIYYSQIVNDFQKGDIAEGYSVSREKKESFPLTVTSAQKNPTAFYLCASSILAGGNEKLFFGSGTQLSVL.

This CDR3 reads CAWSVGGTLNQPQHF. The CDR3 DNA sequence: TGTGCCTGGAGTGTAGGCGGGACCCTCAATCAGCCCCAGCATTTT. This sequence joins TRBV30 and TRBJ1-5; weak D call: TRBD1 (5 bases). Trimming took off 0 bases at V and 3 bases at J, with 12 bases between the two ends. The germline V gene has CDR1 GTSNPN and CDR2 SVGIG (reference sequence). The length of the CDR3 is 15 residues. Filled out from reference TRBV30 and TRBJ1-5, the complete variable domain reads SQTIHQWPATLVQPVGSPLSLECTVEGTSNPNLYWYRQAAGRGLQLLFYSVGIGQISSEVPQNLSASRPQDRQFILSSKKLLLSDSGFYLCAWSVGGTLNQPQHFGDGTRLSIL.

The rearrangement joins TRBV6-5 to TRBJ1-4, with 10 positions matching TRBD1. This CDR3 region has 15 residues. V lost 4 bases, J lost 14 bases, and 13 bases stayed unmatched. Per germline, CDR1 MNHEY and CDR2 SVGAGI. Here the CDR3 DNA reads TGTGCCAGCAGTTCGCGGACAGGGGGGATGGTCGGTCTGTTTTTT. This gives the protein CASSSRTGGMVGLFF.

The chain recombines TRBV2 with TRBJ1-1, with 8 bases that match TRBD1. The CDR3 has 14 residues. CDR1 is SNHLY, CDR2 FYNNEI, per germline. J was trimmed by 4 bases and V by 4 bases; bases with no gene match: 5. The CDR3, as DNA: TGTGCCAGCAGTGCAGAGACAGGGGCCACTGAAGCTTTCTTT. As protein: CASSAETGATEAFF.

The chain is built from TRBV7-2 and TRBJ1-4, with D tentatively TRBD1 (5 bases). Trimming took 4 bases from V and 15 from J, leaving 18 bases between them. Germline-derived CDR1 and CDR2 are SGHTA and FQGNSA. The CDR3 spans 13 residues. The CDR3 nucleotides read TGTGCCAGCAGCTCCGGATCAGACAGTAGATTGTTTTTT. Translation: CASSSGSDSRLFF.

This clone was counted only a few times. The chain links TRBV27 to TRBJ2-7, with 7 bases fitting TRBD1. The CDR3 is made up of 15 amino acids. In germline, CDR1 is MNHEY, CDR2 SMNVEV (reference sequence). Trimming at V came to 1 base and at J to 11 bases, leaving 14 bases not matched to a gene. The CDR3 is CASSLFRTGEFREYF. The CDR3 DNA reads TGTGCCAGCAGTTTATTTCGTACAGGGGAATTCCGGGAGTACTTC.

The chain uses TRBV3-1 (or the pseudogene TRBV3-2) and TRBJ2-7; TRBD2 matches 7 bases. The V gene end was trimmed by 4 bases and the J gene end by 3 bases; junction bases not matched to a gene: 3. The CDR3 extends over 13 amino acids. Germline V gives CDR1 LGHDT, CDR2 YNNKEL (reference sequence). The CDR3 nucleotides read TGTGCCAGCAGCCCCGGACTAGTCTACGAGCAGTACTTC. Protein sequence: CASSPGLVYEQYF.

The table lists this clone with a few counts. The gene calls are TRBV10-1 and TRBJ2-7, with 7 bases that match TRBD2. Germline CDR1 WNHNN, CDR2 SYGVQD (reference sequence). The CDR3 runs 15 residues. The V segment lost 6 bases and the J segment 4 bases; nucleotides outside the gene matches: 12. CDR3: CASSDGVAGSYEQYF. DNA of the CDR3: TGCGCCAGCAGCGACGGGGTAGCGGGCTCATACGAGCAGTACTTC.

The genes are TRBV19 and TRBJ2-3; 8 bases fit TRBD1. The CDR3 consists of 17 residues. CDR1 LNHDA and CDR2 SQIVND come from the germline V gene (reference sequence). The V and J ends lost 5 bases and 0 bases, in that order; junction bases with no gene match: 10. CDR3 bases: TGTGCCAGTAGTTCAGGGACCGGACAGGGTAGCACAGATACGCAGTATTTT. Amino acids: CASSSGTGQGSTDTQYF.